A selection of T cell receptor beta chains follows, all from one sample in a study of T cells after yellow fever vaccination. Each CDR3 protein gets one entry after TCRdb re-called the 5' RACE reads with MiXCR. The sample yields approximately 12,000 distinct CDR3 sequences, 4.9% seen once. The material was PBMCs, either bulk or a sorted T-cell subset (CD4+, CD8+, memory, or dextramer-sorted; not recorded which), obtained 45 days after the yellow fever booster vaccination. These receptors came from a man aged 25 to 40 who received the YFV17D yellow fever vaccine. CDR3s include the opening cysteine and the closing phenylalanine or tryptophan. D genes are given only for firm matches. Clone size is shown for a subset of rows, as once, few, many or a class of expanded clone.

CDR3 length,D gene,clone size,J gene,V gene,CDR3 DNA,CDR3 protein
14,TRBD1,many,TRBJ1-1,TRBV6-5,TGTGCCAGCTCCCTTCAGGGGGCGAATACTGAAGCTTTCTTT,CASSLQGANTEAFF
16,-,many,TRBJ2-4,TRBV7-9,TGTGCCAGCAGCTACGGACAGTTACTAGCCAAAAACATTCAGTACTTC,CASSYGQLLAKNIQYF
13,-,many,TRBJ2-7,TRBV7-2,TGTGCCAGCAGCTTGGTACAGGGCGGCGAGCAGTACTTC,CASSLVQGGEQYF
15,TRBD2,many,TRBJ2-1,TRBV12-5,TGTGCTAGTGGTTTGGTTGCGGGAGGGCTGGGTGAGCAGTTCTTC,CASGLVAGGLGEQFF
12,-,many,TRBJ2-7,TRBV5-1,TGCGCCAGCAGCTTGGAATCCTACGAGCAGTACTTC,CASSLESYEQYF
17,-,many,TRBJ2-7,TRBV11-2,TGTGCCAGCAGCTTATTTAGTCTAGCGACGAGCTCCTACGAGCAGTACTTC,CASSLFSLATSSYEQYF
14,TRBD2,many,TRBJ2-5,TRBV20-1,TGCAGTGCTAGAGAGGGAGGGCCCCAAGAGACCCAGTACTTC,CSAREGGPQETQYF
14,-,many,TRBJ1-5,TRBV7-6,TGTGCCAGCAGCTCCGAGACCGCCGTCGCGCCCCAGCATTTT,CASSSETAVAPQHF
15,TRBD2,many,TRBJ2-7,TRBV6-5,TGTGCCAGCATCAAACTGACTAGCGGGATAGGTGAGCAGTACTTC,CASIKLTSGIGEQYF
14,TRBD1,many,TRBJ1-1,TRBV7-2,TGTGCCAGCAGCCCACGACAGGGCCCCACTGAAGCTTTCTTT,CASSPRQGPTEAFF
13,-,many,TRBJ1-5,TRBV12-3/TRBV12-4,TGTGCCAGCAGCGGACAGATCAATCAGCCCCAGCATTTT,CASSGQINQPQHF
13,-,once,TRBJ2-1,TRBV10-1,TGCGCCAGCAGTGAGAGGGGAGTGGGTGAGCAGTTCTTC,CASSERGVGEQFF
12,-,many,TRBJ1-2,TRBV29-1,TGCAGCGTTGCATGGGGCGCCTATGGCTACACCTTC,CSVAWGAYGYTF
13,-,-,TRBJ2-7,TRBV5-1,TGCGCCAGCAGCTTGGGAGCAGTCTACGAGCAGTACTTC,CASSLGAVYEQYF
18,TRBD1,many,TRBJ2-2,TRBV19,TGTGCCAGTAGTATAGATCCTCTATCCAGGGGGCGCACCGGGGAGCTGTTTTTT,CASSIDPLSRGRTGELFF
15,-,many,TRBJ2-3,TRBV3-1,TGTGCCAGCAGCCAAGCCACCGGAAGCACAGATACGCAGTATTTT,CASSQATGSTDTQYF
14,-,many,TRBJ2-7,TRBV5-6,TGTGCCAGCAGCTTGGGGCTAGCTACCTACGAGCAGTACTTC,CASSLGLATYEQYF
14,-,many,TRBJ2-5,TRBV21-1,TGTGCCAGCAGCCTTGGACAGATTCAAGAGACCCAGTACTTC,CASSLGQIQETQYF
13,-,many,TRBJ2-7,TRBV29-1,TGCAGCGTCCTGACAGCATCCACCTACGAGCAGTACTTC,CSVLTASTYEQYF
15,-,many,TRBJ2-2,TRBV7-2,TGTGCCAGCAGCTTAGGTTTACTTACCGCCGGGGAGCTGTTTTTT,CASSLGLLTAGELFF
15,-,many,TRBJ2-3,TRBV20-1,TGCAGTGCTAGAGATCGGCCGACGGATCCAGATACGCAGTATTTT,CSARDRPTDPDTQYF
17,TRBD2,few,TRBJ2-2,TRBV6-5,TGTGCCAGCAGAAAGACTAGCGGGATGAGGGTGGCCGGGGAGCTGTTTTTT,CASRKTSGMRVAGELFF
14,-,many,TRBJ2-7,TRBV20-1,TGCAGTGCTTCCCGAACGGGGCCCTCCTACGAGCAGTACTTC,CSASRTGPSYEQYF
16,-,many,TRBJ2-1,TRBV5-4,TGTGCCAGCAGCTTGGTGGGTGGGAGTGTCTTAAATGAGCAGTTCTTC,CASSLVGGSVLNEQFF
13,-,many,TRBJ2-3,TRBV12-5,TGTGCTAGTGGTTTGAGTTTGCCAGATACGCAGTATTTT,CASGLSLPDTQYF
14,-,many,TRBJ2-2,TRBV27,TGTGCCAGCAGTTTAAATAGGGGCAGCGGGGAGCTGTTTTTT,CASSLNRGSGELFF
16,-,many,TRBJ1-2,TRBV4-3,TGCGCCAGCAGCCAAGCGACCGGGATGACCAACTATGGCTACACCTTC,CASSQATGMTNYGYTF
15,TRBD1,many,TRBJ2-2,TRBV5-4,TGTGCCAGCAGCTCCGGGACAGGGGTAATCGGGGAGCTGTTTTTT,CASSSGTGVIGELFF
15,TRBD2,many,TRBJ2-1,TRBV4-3,TGCGCCAGCAGCGCTAGCGGGAGGGGTTACAATGAGCAGTTCTTC,CASSASGRGYNEQFF
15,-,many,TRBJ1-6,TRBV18,TGTGCCAGCTCACCTAGGGGACCGACTAATTCACCCCTCCACTTT,CASSPRGPTNSPLHF
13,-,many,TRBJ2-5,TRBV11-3,TGTGCCAGCAGCTTAGCCCCAGGGGAGACCCAGTACTTC,CASSLAPGETQYF
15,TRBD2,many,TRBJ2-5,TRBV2,TGTGCCAGCAGTGTCGGGACGGGAGGATTAGAGACCCAGTACTTC,CASSVGTGGLETQYF
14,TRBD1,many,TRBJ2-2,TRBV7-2,TGTGCCAGCAGCTTGACAGGGGGCGACGGGGAGCTGTTTTTT,CASSLTGGDGELFF
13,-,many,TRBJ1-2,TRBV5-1,TGCGCCAGCAGCCCAGAGAATCTCTATGGCTACACCTTC,CASSPENLYGYTF
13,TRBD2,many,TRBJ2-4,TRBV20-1,TGCAGTGCTAGAGTGGCTAGCGGGAGCATTCAGTACTTC,CSARVASGSIQYF
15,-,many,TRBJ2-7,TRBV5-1,TGCGCCAGCAGCTTGGCTCTGGGGCGCAACTTAGAGCAGTACTTC,CASSLALGRNLEQYF
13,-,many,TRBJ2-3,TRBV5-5,TGTGCCAGCAGCTTTCTATTAGGTCATACGCAGTATTTT,CASSFLLGHTQYF
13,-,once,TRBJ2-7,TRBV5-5,TGTGCCAGGAGCCCTGGGACACCCTGCGAGCAGTACTTC,CARSPGTPCEQYF
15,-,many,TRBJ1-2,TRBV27,TGTGCCAGCAGTTTTTCCACCGCGGGGTTTGTTGGCTACACCTTC,CASSFSTAGFVGYTF
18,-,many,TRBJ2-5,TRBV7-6,TGTGCCAGCACCCGCTCTCGGGGCCGACGTACAGGTCAAGAGACCCAGTACTTC,CASTRSRGRRTGQETQYF
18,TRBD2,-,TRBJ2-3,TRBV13,TGTACCTTCACCCGTCCGTTGGTAGCGGGGTTGAGCCCAGATACGCAGTATTTT,CTFTRPLVAGLSPDTQYF
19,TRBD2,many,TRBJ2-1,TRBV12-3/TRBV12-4,TGTGCCAGCAGTTTACTACCCTCGGGGCTAGCGGGAGTTAGGAATGAGCAGTTCTTC,CASSLLPSGLAGVRNEQFF
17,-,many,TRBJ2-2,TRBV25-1,TGTGCCAGCAGTGAACTTGAAGGACTGTCGAACACCGGGGAGCTGTTTTTT,CASSELEGLSNTGELFF
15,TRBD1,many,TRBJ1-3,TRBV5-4,TGTGCCAGCAGCTTAGACAGGGGGCGTGGAAACACCATATATTTT,CASSLDRGRGNTIYF
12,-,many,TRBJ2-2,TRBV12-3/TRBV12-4,TGTGCCAGCGCAGGGAACACCGGGGAGCTGTTTTTT,CASAGNTGELFF
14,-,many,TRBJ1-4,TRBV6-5,TGTGCCAGCACCACCAGGGGAGGGGATGAAAAACTGTTTTTT,CASTTRGGDEKLFF
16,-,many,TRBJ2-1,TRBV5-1,TGCGCCAGCAGCTCCGAGGGGCGCCCGACCTACAATGAGCAGTTCTTC,CASSSEGRPTYNEQFF